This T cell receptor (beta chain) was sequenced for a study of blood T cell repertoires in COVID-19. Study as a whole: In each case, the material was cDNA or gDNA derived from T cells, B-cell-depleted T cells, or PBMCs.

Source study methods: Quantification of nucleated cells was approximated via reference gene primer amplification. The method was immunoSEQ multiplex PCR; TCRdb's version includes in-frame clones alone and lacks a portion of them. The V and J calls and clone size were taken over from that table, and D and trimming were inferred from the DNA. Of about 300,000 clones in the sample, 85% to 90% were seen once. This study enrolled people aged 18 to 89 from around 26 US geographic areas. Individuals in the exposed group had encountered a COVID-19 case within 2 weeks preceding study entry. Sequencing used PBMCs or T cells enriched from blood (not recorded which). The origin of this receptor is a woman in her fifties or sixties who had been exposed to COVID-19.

CDR3 nucleotide sequence: TGCGCCAGCAGCTTGGACAGGGGGCCTAGCTCCTACAATGAGCAGTTCTTC. This codes for CASSLDRGPSSYNEQFF. The V gene is TRBV5-1, the J gene TRBJ2-1, with 9 bases matching TRBD1. V was pared by 0 bases and J by 0 bases, with 4 bases of the junction left unmatched. Germline V lookup: CDR1 SGHRS, CDR2 YFSETQ. The CDR3 totals 17 residues. The full variable domain, rest sourced from reference TRBV5-1 and TRBJ2-1, is KAGVTQTPRYLIKTRGQQVTLSCSPISGHRSVSWYQQTPGQGLQFLFEYFSETQRNKGNFPGRFSGRQFSNSRSEMNVSTLELGDSALYLCASSLDRGPSSYNEQFFGPGTRLTVL.